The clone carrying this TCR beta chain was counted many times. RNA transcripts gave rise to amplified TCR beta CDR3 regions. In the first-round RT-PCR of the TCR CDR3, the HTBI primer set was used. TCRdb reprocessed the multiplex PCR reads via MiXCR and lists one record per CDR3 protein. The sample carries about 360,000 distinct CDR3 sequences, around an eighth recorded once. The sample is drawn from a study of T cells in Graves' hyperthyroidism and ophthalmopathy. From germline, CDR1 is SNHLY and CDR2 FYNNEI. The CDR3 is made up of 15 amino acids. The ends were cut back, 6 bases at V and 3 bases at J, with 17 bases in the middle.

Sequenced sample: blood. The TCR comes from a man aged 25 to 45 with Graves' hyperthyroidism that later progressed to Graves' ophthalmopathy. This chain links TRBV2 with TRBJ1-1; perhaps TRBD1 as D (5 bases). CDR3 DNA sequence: TGTGCCAGCAGATCCCGCGGGGGAGTCGACACTGAAGCTTTCTTT. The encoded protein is CASRSRGGVDTEAFF.